This TCR beta chain was retrieved from a study of blood T cell repertoires in COVID-19. Background on the study: Specimens from acute and convalescent COVID-19 originated in the United States, Italy and Spain. From T cells, B-cell-depleted T cells, or PBMCs came the material, which was cDNA or gDNA.

CDR3 length equals 16 residues. Trimming shortened V by 4 bases and J by 3 bases, and 16 bases separated the two germline ends. Germline V CDR1 and CDR2: SGHNT, YYREEE (reference sequence). In the authors' workflow: For nucleated cells, counts were estimated from reference gene primer amplification. Method: immunoSEQ multiplex PCR; TCRdb's copy keeps in-frame clones and lacks some. The V and J calls and clone size are taken from that table; D and trimming were inferred from the DNA. The repertoire holds approximately 89,000 clones, with more than 75% as singletons. The TCR originated in a woman in her sixties or seventies with acute or convalescent COVID-19. The specimen sequenced was peripheral blood. V gene TRBV5-4 combines with J gene TRBJ2-2; perhaps TRBD1 as D (6 bases). The CDR3 here is CASSPSVDRYTGELFF. The CDR3 DNA reads as TGTGCCAGCAGCCCCTCCGTGGACAGATACACCGGGGAGCTGTTTTTT.